A selection of T cell receptor beta chains follows, all from one sample in a study of blood T cell repertoires in COVID-19. The protocol was immunoSEQ multiplex PCR, while the TCRdb copy is restricted to in-frame clones and leaves out a portion. The sample gives fewer than 250,000 clones, about 85% of which show up once; around 1.1% is in the top ten. Material: peripheral blood. These receptors all stem from a man younger than 45 with acute or convalescent COVID-19. The CDR3 runs from the conserved cysteine through the conserved F or W. A D gene is named only where the DNA matches it firmly. A row's size may be missing; if present it is once, few, many or a size class.

>TRBJ2-1|-|17|TRBD2|TRBV9
TGTGCCAGCAGCTCCCATGGACTAGCGGGAGGGCCGGATGAGCAGTTCTTC
CASSSHGLAGGPDEQFF
>TRBJ1-1|-|15|-|TRBV7-3
TGTGCCAGCAGCTTAGTATCCGGGGGAGAAACTGAAGCTTTCTTT
CASSLVSGGETEAFF
>TRBJ1-2|-|14|TRBD1|TRBV5-4
TGTGCCAGCAGCCCTTTACAGGGGGTCTATGGCTACACCTTC
CASSPLQGVYGYTF
>TRBJ2-7|-|15|TRBD2|TRBV19
TGTGCCAGTAGTTACGGGACTAGCGGGTTCTACGAGCAGTACTTC
CASSYGTSGFYEQYF
>TRBJ1-1|-|15|-|TRBV9
TGTGCCAGCAGCCCACGGACAGAAATGAACACTGAAGCTTTCTTT
CASSPRTEMNTEAFF
>TRBJ1-1|-|15|TRBD1|TRBV27
TGTGCCAGCAGTTCACCGACAGGGATGAACACTGAAGCTTTCTTT
CASSSPTGMNTEAFF
>TRBJ2-2|-|17|TRBD1|TRBV3-1/TRBV3-2
TGTGCCAGCAGCCAAGTTCAGCAGGGGGCTATCACCGGGGAGCTGTTTTTT
CASSQVQQGAITGELFF
>TRBJ2-7|-|14|-|TRBV6-1
TGTGCCAGCAGTGAACCGGGACAAGGATTCTATTTGTACTTC
CASSEPGQGFYLYF
>TRBJ2-4|-|15|-|TRBV11-2
TGTGCCAGCAGCCGCGTCGGGTTAGCCAAAAACATTCAGTACTTC
CASSRVGLAKNIQYF
>TRBJ1-2|-|17|TRBD1|TRBV7-3
TGTGCCAGCAGCCCCCAAGGACAGGGGATTACGGGCTATGGCTACACCTTC
CASSPQGQGITGYGYTF
>TRBJ2-2|-|13|-|TRBV19
TGTGCCAGTACGGGTGGGAACACCGGGGAGCTGTTTTTT
CASTGGNTGELFF
>TRBJ1-6|-|16|TRBD1|TRBV11-2
TGTGCCAGCAGCTTAGGCCGGGGACAGGGAAATTCACCCCTCCACTTT
CASSLGRGQGNSPLHF
>TRBJ2-3|-|15|TRBD2|TRBV2
TGTGCCAGCTCAGCTAGCGGGGGTCCTCCAGATACGCAGTATTTT
CASSASGGPPDTQYF
>TRBJ2-2|-|20|TRBD2|TRBV4-1
TGCGCCAGCAGCCAAGTTTATCCCCACCGTAGCGGGAGTGGCACCGGGGAGCTGTTTTTT
CASSQVYPHRSGSGTGELFF
>TRBJ2-3|once|13|TRBD2|TRBV4-1
TGCGCCAGCAGCCAACACGGACTAGTCCCGCAGTATTTT
CASSQHGLVPQYF
>TRBJ1-6|-|15|-|TRBV28
TGTGCCAGCAGGGCGGGGGGGGTCATCAATTCACCCCTCCACTTT
CASRAGGVINSPLHF
>TRBJ2-1|-|14|-|TRBV28
TGTGCCAGCAGTTATCGTAGCTCCTACAATGAGCAGTTCTTC
CASSYRSSYNEQFF
>TRBJ1-3|once|15|-|TRBV11-2
TGTGCCAGCAGCTTGGACGGGGGCTCTGGAAACACCATATATTTT
CASSLDGGSGNTIYF
>TRBJ1-2|-|12|TRBD1|TRBV7-9
TGTGCCAGCAGCTTAGGACAGGGAGGCTACACCTTC
CASSLGQGGYTF
>TRBJ1-5|-|15|TRBD1|TRBV28
TGTGCCAGCAGACAGGACAGGAGTTGGGATCAGCCCCAGCATTTT
CASRQDRSWDQPQHF
>TRBJ2-7|-|13|-|TRBV7-9
TGTGCCAGCAGCCCCCCCCTCGTCTACGAGCAGTACTTC
CASSPPLVYEQYF
>TRBJ1-1|-|13|TRBD1|TRBV12-3/TRBV12-4
TGTGCCAGCAGACGGACAGGGATACCTGAAGCTTTCTTT
CASRRTGIPEAFF
>TRBJ2-2|few|15|TRBD1|TRBV7-9
TGTGCCAGCAGCTTAAACAGGGGGCGGACCGGGGAGCTGTTTTTT
CASSLNRGRTGELFF
>TRBJ1-5|-|14|-|TRBV2
TGTGCCAGCAGTTATAGCCCTAGCAATCAGCCCCAGCATTTT
CASSYSPSNQPQHF
>TRBJ2-1|-|15|TRBD2|TRBV2
TGTGCCAGCAGTGACGGGAGGCTGACCTACAATGAGCAGTTCTTC
CASSDGRLTYNEQFF
>TRBJ2-5|-|14|-|TRBV7-6
TGTGCCAGCAGCGCTCCGTTGAGAAAAGAGACCCAGTACTTC
CASSAPLRKETQYF
>TRBJ1-2|-|17|TRBD1|TRBV3-1/TRBV3-2
TGTGCCAGCAGCCCAGGGAGACAGGGAACCTCTAACTATGGCTACACCTTC
CASSPGRQGTSNYGYTF
>TRBJ2-3|-|14|TRBD2|TRBV7-9
TGTGCCAGCGGACTAGCGGGAGGGACAGATACGCAGTATTTT
CASGLAGGTDTQYF
>TRBJ2-7|-|12|-|TRBV5-6
TGTGCCAGCAGCTTGTCCCTCTACGAGCAGTACTTC
CASSLSLYEQYF
>TRBJ1-1|once|13|-|TRBV12-3/TRBV12-4
TGTGCCAGCAGTTCAAACAGATACACTGAAGCTTTCTTT
CASSSNRYTEAFF
>TRBJ1-1|-|15|-|TRBV6-5
TGTGCCAGCACCTTAGGGGGGGGCAGGGACACTGAAGCTTTCTTT
CASTLGGGRDTEAFF
>TRBJ1-1|-|12|TRBD1|TRBV30
TGTGCCTGGAAGGACAGGGACACTGAAGCTTTCTTT
CAWKDRDTEAFF
>TRBJ2-7|-|15|-|TRBV19
TGTGCCAGTAGTATATCTGGGGGGGCCTACTACGAGCAGTACTTC
CASSISGGAYYEQYF
>TRBJ1-4|-|15|TRBD1|TRBV19
TGTGCCAGTAGTACCTGGACAGGGGAGCAGGAAAAACTGTTTTTT
CASSTWTGEQEKLFF
>TRBJ1-1|-|14|-|TRBV7-8
TGTGCCAGCAGCTTCACAACCATGAACACTGAAGCTTTCTTT
CASSFTTMNTEAFF
>TRBJ1-5|-|15|-|TRBV27
TGTGCCAGCAGTGCCCGGACAGATAGCAATCAGCCCCAGCATTTT
CASSARTDSNQPQHF
>TRBJ1-6|once|16|-|TRBV30
TGTGCCTGGAGTGTATCGGACAGAACCTATAATTCACCCCTCCACTTT
CAWSVSDRTYNSPLHF
>TRBJ2-1|-|13|-|TRBV7-3
TGTGCCAGCAGCTTAGCCAGGTACAATGAGCAGTTCTTC
CASSLARYNEQFF
>TRBJ1-4|-|12|-|TRBV30
TGTGCCTACAAAACGATTAATGAAAAACTGTTTTTT
CAYKTINEKLFF
>TRBJ2-2|-|14|TRBD2|TRBV15
TGTGCCACCGGACTAGCGGGAGTCGCAGGGGAGCTGTTTTTT
CATGLAGVAGELFF
>TRBJ2-5|-|13|-|TRBV7-3
TGTGCCAGCAGCTATGTACGGGGAGAGACCCAGTACTTC
CASSYVRGETQYF
>TRBJ2-2|-|16|TRBD2|TRBV7-3
TGTGCCAGCAGCTTAACTAGCGGGAGTTACACCGGGGAGCTGTTTTTT
CASSLTSGSYTGELFF
>TRBJ1-6|-|15|-|TRBV28
TGTGCCAGCAACGAGGGTAGGAGGGGTAATTCACCCCTCCACTTT
CASNEGRRGNSPLHF
>TRBJ1-1|-|13|-|TRBV5-1
TGCGCCAGCAGCTTGGCCGTAAACACTGAAGCTTTCTTT
CASSLAVNTEAFF
>TRBJ2-3|-|17|TRBD2|TRBV7-3
TGTGCCAGCAGCTTAATACCCAGCGGGAGTGGCACAGATACGCAGTATTTT
CASSLIPSGSGTDTQYF
>TRBJ2-7|-|13|-|TRBV28
TGTGCCATTAAGCGACAGACCCCCTACGAGCAGTACTTC
CAIKRQTPYEQYF
>TRBJ1-2|-|14|TRBD1|TRBV5-6
TGTGCCAGCGTGACAGGGCTTACTAACTATGGCTACACCTTC
CASVTGLTNYGYTF
>TRBJ2-2|-|14|-|TRBV5-1
TGCGCCAGCTATAGCGAGGCGAACACCGGGGAGCTGTTTTTT
CASYSEANTGELFF
>TRBJ2-2|-|16|TRBD1|TRBV11-1
TGTGCCAGCAGCTCCACCGGGACAGGGAAAACCGGGGAGCTGTTTTTT
CASSSTGTGKTGELFF
>TRBJ2-7|-|13|-|TRBV6-5
TGTGCCAGCAGAACGGACAGTCCCTACGAGCAGTACTTC
CASRTDSPYEQYF
>TRBJ2-7|-|15|TRBD2|TRBV12-5
TGTGCTAGTGGTTTGGGGACTAGCGGGGTTTACGAGCAGTACTTC
CASGLGTSGVYEQYF
>TRBJ1-2|-|16|TRBD1|TRBV2
TGTGCCAGCAGTATAACACAGCAGGGGGTGGAAAGAGGCTACACCTTC
CASSITQQGVERGYTF
>TRBJ2-7|-|12|-|TRBV25-1
TGTGCCAGCAGTGAGGGGTCGACAGGGCAGTACTTC
CASSEGSTGQYF
>TRBJ2-5|-|15|TRBD2|TRBV7-3
TGTGCCAGCAGCACGTTAGCGGGAGTGGGAGAGACCCAGTACTTC
CASSTLAGVGETQYF
>TRBJ2-2|-|15|-|TRBV28
TGTGCCAGCAGTTCCAGTAGACTAGTTACCGGGGAGCTGTTTTTT
CASSSSRLVTGELFF
>TRBJ2-3|-|13|-|TRBV5-1
TGCGCCAGCAGCTTTGGACAGGGAGGGACGCAGTATTTT
CASSFGQGGTQYF
>TRBJ2-6|-|15|-|TRBV28
TGTGCCAGCAGTTTATTGAGGACTGGGGCCAACGTCCTGACTTTC
CASSLLRTGANVLTF
>TRBJ2-7|-|14|TRBD1|TRBV15
TGTGCCACCAGCCTTAGGACAGGGTGGAACGAGCAGTACTTC
CATSLRTGWNEQYF